These 19 T cell receptor beta chains share one sample of origin, sequenced in a study of OX40 agonist ivuxolimab in advanced cancers. The repertoire was sequenced with immunoSEQ multiplex PCR; TCRdb's copy has only in-frame clones and lacks some. The sample carries about 80,000 clones, around 94% recorded once. The sequences come from CD4+ or CD8+ T cells sorted from blood, collected in a trial of the OX40 agonist ivuxolimab. These receptor sequences come from an adult with an advanced solid tumor such as melanoma, head and neck, liver or kidney cancer.

The chain uses TRBV7-2 and TRBJ2-1; maybe TRBD1 (7 bases). V was cut by 3 bases and J by 7 bases, with 13 bases left in between. This CDR3 is 14 amino acids long. Germline lookup yields CDR1 SGHTA and CDR2 FQGNSA. The CDR3 coding sequence is TGTGCCAGCAGCTTTCAGGGGGGATTTAATGAGCAGTTCTTC. It translates to CASSFQGGFNEQFF. Drawing the rest from reference TRBV7-2 and TRBJ2-1, the complete variable domain is GAGVSQSPSNKVTEKGKDVELRCDPISGHTALYWYRQSLGQGLEFLIYFQGNSAPDKSGLPSDRFSAERTGGSVSTLTIQRTQQEDSAVYLCASSFQGGFNEQFFGPGTRLTVL.

The chain couples TRBV7-2 to TRBJ2-2; 10 bases map to TRBD2. The CDR3 contains 16 residues. V lost 4 bases and J lost 7; bases outside the gene matches: 9. The germline V gene has CDR1 SGHTA and CDR2 FQGNSA. In DNA, the CDR3 is TGTGCCAGCAGCTCAAGCGGGAGGGCCGACGGCGGGGAGCTGTTTTTT. This encodes CASSSSGRADGGELFF.

This chain joins TRBV29-1 and TRBJ1-1; D is unresolved. Germline loops: CDR1 SQVTM, CDR2 ANQGSEA. This CDR3 is built from 13 residues. Trimming pared 4 bases from V and 0 bases from J, leaving 9 bases between. CDR3 sequence: CSVVSTMNTEAFF. The CDR3 DNA sequence: TGCAGCGTTGTCTCAACCATGAACACTGAAGCTTTCTTT.

This clone was recorded only once. The chain employs TRBV18 and TRBJ1-2; possible D gene TRBD1, 5 bases. This CDR3 is built from 13 residues. CDR1 and CDR2 from the germline V gene are KGHSH and LQKENI. With 3 bases removed from V and 7 bases from J, the gap between germline ends came to 12 bases. DNA for the CDR3: TGTGCCAGCTCACCGGGACTCTTCATTGGCTACACCTTC. Its protein is CASSPGLFIGYTF.

This chain links TRBV4-3 with TRBJ2-3, with 7 nucleotides matching TRBD1. Germline CDR1 reads LGHNA; CDR2 reads YSLEER. The CDR3 runs to 13 residues. J lost 10 bases, V lost 4 bases, and 8 bases had no gene match. CDR3 loop: CASSRRTGDPQYF. The CDR3 region has the DNA TGCGCCAGCAGCCGGCGAACAGGGGATCCGCAGTATTTT.

This clone was found once. J is TRBJ2-3 and V is TRBV19, with 12 bases that match TRBD1. Trimming at V came to 4 bases and at J to 0 bases, leaving 8 bases not matched to a gene. Germline V gene sequence: CDR1 LNHDA, CDR2 SQIVND (reference sequence). CDR3 length: 18 amino acids. The CDR3 spells CASSKGTGGLSSTDTQYF. DNA of the CDR3: TGTGCCAGTAGTAAAGGGACAGGGGGCCTCTCTAGCACAGATACGCAGTATTTT.

The chain has TRBV6-1 and TRBJ2-5, with 8 bases matching TRBD1. Germline V gene data show CDR1 as MNHNS and CDR2 as SASEGT. The CDR3 is 14 residues long. The V and J ends lost 4 bases and 5 bases, in that order; junction bases with no gene match: 6. The CDR3 DNA sequence: TGTGCCAGCAGTGCCGGACAGGGTAGGGAGACCCAGTACTTC. Its translation: CASSAGQGRETQYF.

This sequence joins TRBV7-2 and TRBJ1-5; D is perhaps TRBD1 (5 bases). CDR1 SGHTA and CDR2 FQGNSA come from the germline V gene. This CDR3 spans 15 amino acids. Between the trimmed V and J ends, which lost 2 bases and 5 bases, there was a span of 13 bases. CDR3 region: CASSLMGRDHQPQHF. For the CDR3, the DNA is TGTGCCAGCAGCTTAATGGGGAGGGACCATCAGCCCCAGCATTTT.

The CDR3 DNA follows: TGTGCCAGCAGTGAAAGACTAGCGTCTAGGGGTTACAATGAGCAGTTCTTC. Its translation is CASSERLASRGYNEQFF. The chain uses TRBV25-1 and TRBJ2-1, with 8 bases fitting TRBD2. Germline CDR1 MGHDK, CDR2 SYGVNS. With V trimmed by 2 bases and J by 4 bases, 10 bases remained unmatched. The CDR3 runs to 17 residues. The whole variable domain, filled in from reference TRBV25-1 and TRBJ2-1, reads EADIYQTPRYLVIGTGKKITLECSQTMGHDKMYWYQQDPGMELHLIHYSYGVNSTEKGDLSSESTVSRIRTEHFPLTLESARPSHTSQYLCASSERLASRGYNEQFFGPGTRLTVL.

This chain joins TRBV7-2 and TRBJ2-5, with 8 bases that match TRBD2. In germline, CDR1 is SGHTA, CDR2 FQGNSA. V gave up 5 bases and J gave up 1 base; unmatched junction bases: 3. The CDR3 is 14 amino acids. The DNA of the CDR3 is TGTGCCAGCAGCCCGGGACTAGTCCAAGAGACCCAGTACTTC. Protein product: CASSPGLVQETQYF. Together with reference TRBV7-2 and TRBJ2-5, the CDR3 gives the full variable domain: GAGVSQSPSNKVTEKGKDVELRCDPISGHTALYWYRQSLGQGLEFLIYFQGNSAPDKSGLPSDRFSAERTGGSVSTLTIQRTQQEDSAVYLCASSPGLVQETQYFGPGTRLLVL.

V usage is TRBV7-2 and J usage is TRBJ2-5; 10 nucleotides match TRBD2. The CDR3 has 18 residues. Germline CDR1 is SGHTA and CDR2 is FQGNSA. V was clipped by 2 bases and J by 4 bases; unmatched bases: 13. CDR3 amino acids: CASSLLTLAGGAGETQYF. In nucleotides, the CDR3 is TGTGCCAGCAGCTTATTAACTTTAGCGGGAGGAGCTGGAGAGACCCAGTACTTC.

This chain joins TRBV4-3 and TRBJ2-3; 7 bases line up with TRBD2. The CDR3 totals 15 residues. V lost 1 base, J lost 5 bases, and 6 bases stayed unmatched. Germline V gene sequence: CDR1 LGHNA, CDR2 YSLEER. CDR3 bases: TGCGCCAGCAGCCAAGGGACACGGGGGGTAGATACGCAGTATTTT. Translation: CASSQGTRGVDTQYF.

The chain is built from TRBV7-3 and TRBJ2-2; maybe TRBD2 (5 bases). With 1 base removed from V and 3 bases from J, the gap between germline ends came to 15 bases. CDR1 is SGHTA and CDR2 is FQGTGA in the germline V gene. The CDR3 loop spans 17 amino acids. CDR3 nucleotide sequence: TGTGCCAGCAGCTTAATAGGAGGCGGAGGTCACACCGGGGAGCTGTTTTTT. It specifies CASSLIGGGGHTGELFF. Variable domain in full (rest from reference TRBV7-3 and TRBJ2-2): GAGVSQTPSNKVTEKGKYVELRCDPISGHTALYWYRQSLGQGPEFLIYFQGTGAADDSGLPNDRFFAVRPEGSVSTLKIQRTERGDSAVYLCASSLIGGGGHTGELFFGEGSRLTVL.

V and J are TRBV4-2 and TRBJ2-1; 7 bases agree with TRBD1. Germline lookup yields CDR1 LGHNA and CDR2 YNFKEQ. The ends lost 0 bases at V and 5 bases at J; junction bases unmatched: 7. The CDR3 contains 16 residues. Here the CDR3 reads CASSQESRQGHNEQFF. The CDR3 nucleotides read TGTGCCAGCAGCCAAGAATCTAGACAGGGCCACAATGAGCAGTTCTTC.

The chain joins TRBV7-3 to TRBJ2-2, with 12 bases lining up with TRBD2. There are 14 residues in the CDR3. J was trimmed by 7 bases and V by 5 bases; bases with no gene match: 2. In germline, CDR1 is SGHTA, CDR2 FQGTGA. CDR3 nucleotides: TGTGCCAGCAGCACTAGCGGGAGGTTCGGGGAGCTGTTTTTT. As protein: CASSTSGRFGELFF.

V usage is TRBV9 and J usage is TRBJ2-5; D remains unclear. The V gene lost 0 bases and the J gene lost 5 bases, with 8 bases spanning the gap. The CDR3 is 13 amino acids. CDR1 and CDR2 (germline): SGDLS, YYNGEE. Here the CDR3 DNA reads TGTGCCAGCAGCGTAGGGTTGTTGGAGACCCAGTACTTC. It specifies CASSVGLLETQYF.

The chain employs TRBV7-2 and TRBJ2-7; D may be TRBD2 (6 bases). Germline CDR1 and CDR2: SGHTA and FQGNSA. This CDR3 has 12 residues. Trimming took 5 bases from V and 6 from J, leaving 11 bases between them. This CDR3 is CASSDFSGEQYF. DNA of the CDR3: TGTGCCAGCAGCGATTTTAGCGGCGAGCAGTACTTC.

The chain is built from TRBV6-1 and TRBJ1-2; weak D call: TRBD1 (5 bases). This CDR3 comprises 14 residues. Germline CDR1 and CDR2: MNHNS and SASEGT. V lost 2 bases to trimming and J lost 7 bases, with 14 bases between them. Written as DNA, the CDR3 is TGTGCCAGCAGTGAAAGGGGCAGGGTGACTGGCTACACCTTC. Its protein is CASSERGRVTGYTF.

The chain carries TRBV18 and TRBJ2-3, with 8 bases matching TRBD2. Germline CDR1 and CDR2: KGHSH and LQKENI. This CDR3 spans 20 amino acids. V shed 4 bases and J 1 base; nucleotides not matched to a gene: 19. The CDR3 protein is CASSRTGSGIRAGGTDTQYF. CDR3 bases: TGTGCCAGCTCACGAACAGGGTCCGGAATACGAGCGGGAGGCACAGATACGCAGTATTTT.